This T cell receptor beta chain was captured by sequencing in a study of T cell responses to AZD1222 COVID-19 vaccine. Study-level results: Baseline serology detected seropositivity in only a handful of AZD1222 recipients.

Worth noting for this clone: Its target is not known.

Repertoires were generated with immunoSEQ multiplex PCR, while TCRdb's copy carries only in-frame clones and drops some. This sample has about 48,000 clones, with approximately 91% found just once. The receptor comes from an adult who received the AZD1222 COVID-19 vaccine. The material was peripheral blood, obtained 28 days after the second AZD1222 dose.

The CDR3 nucleotides are TGTGCCAGCAGTTTGAGGGAGGGTCAGCCCCAGCATTTT. Its protein product is CASSLREGQPQHF. The rearrangement uses TRBV27 and TRBJ1-5; unclear D gene. This CDR3 spans 13 amino acids. V gave up 3 bases and J gave up 6 bases, with 9 bases separating them. Germline V gives CDR1 MNHEY, CDR2 SMNVEV (reference sequence).